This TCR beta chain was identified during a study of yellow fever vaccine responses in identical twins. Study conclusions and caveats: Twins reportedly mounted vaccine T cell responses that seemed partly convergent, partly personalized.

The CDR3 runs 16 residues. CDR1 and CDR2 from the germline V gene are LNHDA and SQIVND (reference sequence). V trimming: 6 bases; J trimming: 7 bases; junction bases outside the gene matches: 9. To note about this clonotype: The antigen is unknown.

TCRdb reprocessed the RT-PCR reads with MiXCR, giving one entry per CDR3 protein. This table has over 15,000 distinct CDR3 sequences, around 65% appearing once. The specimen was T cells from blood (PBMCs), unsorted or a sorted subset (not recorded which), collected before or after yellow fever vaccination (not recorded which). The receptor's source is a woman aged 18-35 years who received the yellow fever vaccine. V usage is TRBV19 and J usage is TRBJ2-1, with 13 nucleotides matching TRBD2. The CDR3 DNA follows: TGTGCCAGTAGCCTCTCGACTAGCGGGAGGTTAAATGAGCAGTTCTTC. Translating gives CASSLSTSGRLNEQFF.